This T cell receptor beta chain was documented in a study of T-cell reconstitution after alpha-beta-depleted transplantation in children. This clonotype was seen a handful of times. Germline loops: CDR1 MNHNS, CDR2 SASEGT. CDR3 length: 14 amino acids. V was clipped by 6 bases and J by 5 bases; unmatched bases: 8. Unique molecular identifiers tagged the TCRbeta library. From the PCR reads, TCRdb called clonotypes with MiXCR, one entry per CDR3 protein. The sample yields a few hundred thousand distinct CDR3 sequences, approximately 10% seen once. This TCR came from a human donor who donated a stem cell graft to a child with acute myeloid leukemia. The rearrangement joins TRBV6-1 to TRBJ2-5, with 8 bases lining up with TRBD1. The sequenced sample was PBMCs from the stem cell graft donor, obtained from the stem cell graft. The CDR3 loop reads CASSWGQESETQYF. CDR3 DNA: TGTGCCAGCAGCTGGGGACAGGAGAGCGAGACCCAGTACTTC.